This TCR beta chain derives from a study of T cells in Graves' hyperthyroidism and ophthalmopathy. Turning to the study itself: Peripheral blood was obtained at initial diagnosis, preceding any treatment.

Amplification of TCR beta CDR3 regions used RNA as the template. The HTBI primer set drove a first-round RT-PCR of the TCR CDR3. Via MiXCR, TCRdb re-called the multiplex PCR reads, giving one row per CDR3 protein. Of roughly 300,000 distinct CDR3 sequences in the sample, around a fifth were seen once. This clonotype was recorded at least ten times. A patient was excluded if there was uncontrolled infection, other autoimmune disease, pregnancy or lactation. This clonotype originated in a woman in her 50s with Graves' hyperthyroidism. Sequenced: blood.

In nucleotides, the CDR3 is TGTGCCAGCAGTGAAACAGGGTCCTACAATGAGCAGTTCTTC. Translation gives CASSETGSYNEQFF. The chain combines TRBV2 with TRBJ2-1, with D tentatively TRBD1 (6 bases). Germline CDR1 is SNHLY and CDR2 is FYNNEI. V lost 2 bases, J lost 1 base, and 6 bases lay in between. The CDR3 has 14 amino acids.